The rows below give T cell receptor beta chains drawn from one sample of a study of human T cells and chemical hapten exposure. TCRdb itself ran the RACE reads through MiXCR, one entry per CDR3 protein. This table has around 120,000 distinct CDR3 sequences, about an eighth appearing once. The material was whole blood, obtained in connection with sensitization to the hapten diphenylcyclopropenone (DPC). These receptors were collected from a young man with alopecia areata. Some clones in this sample may be carry-over from other donors' samples. CDR3s include the opening cysteine and the closing phenylalanine or tryptophan. The D gene is left open where the match is weak. The size field is filled for only some rows; it gives once, few, many or a size class.

d_call: .
j_call: TRBJ2-3
clone_size: many
v_call: TRBV12-3/TRBV12-4
cdr3_aa: CASSFSSTDTQYF
cdr3_nt: TGTGCCAGCAGCTTTTCTAGCACAGATACGCAGTATTTT

d_call: .
j_call: TRBJ1-1
clone_size: few
v_call: TRBV7-3
cdr3_aa: CASSPGGSGAEAFF
cdr3_nt: TGTGCCAGCAGCCCTGGGGGATCGGGTGCTGAAGCTTTCTTT

d_call: TRBD2
j_call: TRBJ2-1
clone_size: .
v_call: TRBV12-3/TRBV12-4
cdr3_aa: CASSLGSSGGAYNEQFF
cdr3_nt: TGTGCCAGCAGTTTAGGCTCTAGCGGGGGGGCATACAATGAGCAGTTCTTC

d_call: .
j_call: TRBJ2-7
clone_size: .
v_call: TRBV11-2
cdr3_aa: CASSRLPWDGPYEQYF
cdr3_nt: TGTGCCAGCAGCCGGCTACCCTGGGACGGTCCCTACGAGCAGTACTTC

d_call: TRBD1
j_call: TRBJ1-4
clone_size: few
v_call: TRBV12-3/TRBV12-4
cdr3_aa: CASRGRTGGLFF
cdr3_nt: TGTGCCAGCAGGGGACGGACAGGGGGACTGTTTTTT

d_call: .
j_call: TRBJ2-2
clone_size: .
v_call: TRBV12-5
cdr3_aa: CASGPTVNTGELFF
cdr3_nt: TGTGCTAGTGGCCCGACAGTGAACACCGGGGAGCTGTTTTTT

d_call: .
j_call: TRBJ1-1
clone_size: few
v_call: TRBV9
cdr3_aa: CASSVVSGNTEAFF
cdr3_nt: TGTGCCAGCAGCGTAGTATCCGGGAACACTGAAGCTTTCTTT

d_call: .
j_call: TRBJ2-1
clone_size: few
v_call: TRBV20-1
cdr3_aa: CSARHRETKISYNEQFF
cdr3_nt: TGCAGTGCTAGACACAGGGAAACGAAGATCTCCTACAATGAGCAGTTCTTC

d_call: .
j_call: TRBJ1-5
clone_size: few
v_call: TRBV6-6
cdr3_aa: CASSYQRSRGGNQPQHF
cdr3_nt: TGTGCCAGCAGTTACCAAAGGTCTCGGGGGGGAAATCAGCCCCAGCATTTT

d_call: .
j_call: TRBJ1-3
clone_size: .
v_call: TRBV5-4
cdr3_aa: CASSLDLSGNTIYF
cdr3_nt: TGTGCCAGCAGCTTAGATCTCTCTGGAAACACCATATATTTT

d_call: TRBD2
j_call: TRBJ2-1
clone_size: few
v_call: TRBV12-3/TRBV12-4
cdr3_aa: CASSTRLAGNEQFF
cdr3_nt: TGTGCCAGCAGTACCCGACTAGCGGGGAATGAGCAGTTCTTC

d_call: .
j_call: TRBJ1-4
clone_size: .
v_call: TRBV7-2
cdr3_aa: CASRIGATNEKLFF
cdr3_nt: TGTGCCAGCAGGATAGGAGCAACTAATGAAAAACTGTTTTTT

d_call: TRBD2
j_call: TRBJ2-3
clone_size: once
v_call: TRBV7-2
cdr3_aa: CASSLSRGGTDTQYF
cdr3_nt: TGTGCCAGCAGCTTATCGCGGGGGGGAACAGATACGCAGTATTTT

d_call: .
j_call: TRBJ2-1
clone_size: .
v_call: TRBV10-3
cdr3_aa: CAISESFEQFF
cdr3_nt: TGTGCCATCAGTGAGTCCTTTGAGCAGTTCTTC

d_call: TRBD1
j_call: TRBJ1-1
clone_size: few
v_call: TRBV24-1
cdr3_aa: CATSDSTGETEAFF
cdr3_nt: TGTGCCACCAGTGATTCTACAGGGGAGACTGAAGCTTTCTTT

d_call: .
j_call: TRBJ1-2
clone_size: many
v_call: TRBV27
cdr3_aa: CASRPAANYGYTF
cdr3_nt: TGTGCCAGCAGACCGGCCGCTAACTATGGCTACACCTTC

d_call: .
j_call: TRBJ2-5
clone_size: .
v_call: TRBV7-9
cdr3_aa: CASSPERETQYF
cdr3_nt: TGTGCCAGCAGCCCGGAGCGGGAGACCCAGTACTTC

d_call: .
j_call: TRBJ2-5
clone_size: few
v_call: TRBV7-9
cdr3_aa: CASSLVLVHETQYF
cdr3_nt: TGTGCCAGCAGCTTAGTACTAGTTCATGAGACCCAGTACTTC

d_call: TRBD1
j_call: TRBJ1-5
clone_size: many
v_call: TRBV7-6
cdr3_aa: CASSSQGAGSQPQHF
cdr3_nt: TGTGCCAGCAGCTCTCAGGGGGCCGGTAGTCAGCCCCAGCATTTT

d_call: .
j_call: TRBJ2-3
clone_size: many
v_call: TRBV12-3/TRBV12-4
cdr3_aa: CASTALLDTQYF
cdr3_nt: TGTGCCAGCACCGCACTCCTAGATACGCAGTATTTT

d_call: .
j_call: TRBJ1-1
clone_size: few
v_call: TRBV6-2/TRBV6-3
cdr3_aa: CASSYPAGIRRTEAFF
cdr3_nt: TGTGCCAGCAGTTACCCCGCCGGCATCCGGAGGACTGAAGCTTTCTTT

d_call: .
j_call: TRBJ2-2
clone_size: .
v_call: TRBV9
cdr3_aa: CASSDPRETGELFF
cdr3_nt: TGTGCCAGCAGCGATCCCAGAGAGACCGGGGAGCTGTTTTTT

d_call: .
j_call: TRBJ2-1
clone_size: .
v_call: TRBV10-3
cdr3_aa: CAISETWGQYNEQFF
cdr3_nt: TGTGCCATCAGTGAAACGTGGGGGCAGTACAATGAGCAGTTCTTC

d_call: .
j_call: TRBJ1-1
clone_size: few
v_call: TRBV18
cdr3_aa: CASSPQTGTGNEAFF
cdr3_nt: TGTGCCAGCTCGCCCCAAACCGGGACGGGGAATGAAGCTTTCTTT

d_call: .
j_call: TRBJ2-7
clone_size: many
v_call: TRBV10-2
cdr3_aa: CASSSSWGRAGEQYF
cdr3_nt: TGCGCCAGCAGTTCAAGCTGGGGCAGGGCGGGCGAGCAGTACTTC

d_call: .
j_call: TRBJ2-2
clone_size: many
v_call: TRBV3-1
cdr3_aa: CASSQQGPGELFF
cdr3_nt: TGTGCCAGCAGCCAACAGGGTCCCGGGGAGCTGTTTTTT

d_call: .
j_call: TRBJ1-2
clone_size: few
v_call: TRBV28
cdr3_aa: CASSFEGGNYGYTF
cdr3_nt: TGTGCCAGCAGTTTTGAGGGTGGGAACTATGGCTACACCTTC

d_call: TRBD1
j_call: TRBJ2-7
clone_size: few
v_call: TRBV20-1
cdr3_aa: CSASPPTGGYEQYF
cdr3_nt: TGCAGTGCTTCCCCACCGACAGGGGGGTACGAGCAGTACTTC

d_call: TRBD1
j_call: TRBJ1-1
clone_size: .
v_call: TRBV5-3
cdr3_aa: CARRDGTGNTEAFF
cdr3_nt: TGTGCCAGAAGGGACGGGACAGGGAATACTGAAGCTTTCTTT

d_call: TRBD1
j_call: TRBJ2-7
clone_size: .
v_call: TRBV18
cdr3_aa: CASSLDRDNYEQYF
cdr3_nt: TGTGCCAGCTCACTTGACAGGGACAACTACGAGCAGTACTTC

d_call: .
j_call: TRBJ2-7
clone_size: .
v_call: TRBV6-6
cdr3_aa: CASSYANVGRSYEQYF
cdr3_nt: TGTGCCAGCAGTTATGCGAACGTGGGGCGCTCCTACGAGCAGTACTTC

d_call: TRBD1
j_call: TRBJ1-5
clone_size: many
v_call: TRBV7-9
cdr3_aa: CASNAGQGDNQPQHF
cdr3_nt: TGTGCCAGCAATGCGGGACAGGGGGACAATCAGCCCCAGCATTTT

d_call: .
j_call: TRBJ1-3
clone_size: few
v_call: TRBV2
cdr3_aa: CASSEGGTGNTIYF
cdr3_nt: TGTGCCAGCAGTGAGGGGGGAACCGGAAACACCATATATTTT

d_call: .
j_call: TRBJ2-5
clone_size: few
v_call: TRBV7-9
cdr3_aa: CASNSGETQYF
cdr3_nt: TGTGCCAGCAATTCAGGAGAGACCCAGTACTTC

d_call: .
j_call: TRBJ2-7
clone_size: few
v_call: TRBV7-9
cdr3_aa: CASSLATDGYEQYF
cdr3_nt: TGTGCCAGCAGCCTTGCTACGGACGGCTACGAGCAGTACTTC

d_call: .
j_call: TRBJ2-1
clone_size: .
v_call: TRBV3-1
cdr3_aa: CASSQSPVKQFF
cdr3_nt: TGTGCCAGCAGCCAATCCCCGGTAAAGCAGTTCTTC

d_call: .
j_call: TRBJ1-2
clone_size: .
v_call: TRBV6-5
cdr3_aa: CASSYRGTHYGYTF
cdr3_nt: TGTGCCAGCAGTTACCGGGGGACCCACTATGGCTACACCTTC

d_call: .
j_call: TRBJ1-1
clone_size: .
v_call: TRBV7-6
cdr3_aa: CASSSHLRSQGRDTEAFF
cdr3_nt: TGTGCCAGCAGCTCCCACCTGAGGTCACAGGGTAGAGACACTGAAGCTTTCTTT

d_call: .
j_call: TRBJ1-1
clone_size: few
v_call: TRBV20-1
cdr3_aa: CSAGRGVEAFF
cdr3_nt: TGCAGTGCTGGAAGGGGAGTTGAAGCTTTCTTT

d_call: TRBD2
j_call: TRBJ2-3
clone_size: few
v_call: TRBV28
cdr3_aa: CASFPAGDLTSTDTQYF
cdr3_nt: TGTGCCAGCTTCCCCGCGGGGGACCTTACTAGCACAGATACGCAGTATTTT

d_call: TRBD2
j_call: TRBJ2-5
clone_size: .
v_call: TRBV29-1
cdr3_aa: CSVGLAGTQETQYF
cdr3_nt: TGCAGCGTAGGACTAGCGGGGACCCAAGAGACCCAGTACTTC

d_call: .
j_call: TRBJ2-1
clone_size: .
v_call: TRBV20-1
cdr3_aa: CSARQALPWNEQFF
cdr3_nt: TGCAGTGCTAGGCAGGCCCTCCCTTGGAATGAGCAGTTCTTC

d_call: .
j_call: TRBJ2-3
clone_size: .
v_call: TRBV20-1
cdr3_aa: CSARVSKAGHPYGDTQYF
cdr3_nt: TGCAGTGCTAGAGTTTCCAAAGCCGGGCACCCGTATGGAGATACGCAGTATTTT

d_call: .
j_call: TRBJ2-3
clone_size: .
v_call: TRBV5-6
cdr3_aa: CASSTIGGRGADTQYF
cdr3_nt: TGTGCCAGCAGCACCATTGGTGGCAGGGGGGCAGATACGCAGTATTTT

d_call: .
j_call: TRBJ2-5
clone_size: .
v_call: TRBV7-3
cdr3_aa: CASSVLQQETQYF
cdr3_nt: TGTGCCAGCAGCGTTTTACAGCAAGAGACCCAGTACTTC

d_call: TRBD2
j_call: TRBJ2-3
clone_size: .
v_call: TRBV12-3/TRBV12-4
cdr3_aa: CASSFPRNSGGSYTQYF
cdr3_nt: TGTGCCAGCAGTTTCCCGCGGAATAGCGGGGGGTCGTATACGCAGTATTTT

d_call: .
j_call: TRBJ1-1
clone_size: few
v_call: TRBV12-5
cdr3_aa: CASGLAGTEAFF
cdr3_nt: TGTGCTAGTGGTTTGGCCGGGACCGAAGCTTTCTTT

d_call: .
j_call: TRBJ1-5
clone_size: few
v_call: TRBV20-1
cdr3_aa: CSAREETGRQPQHF
cdr3_nt: TGCAGTGCTAGAGAAGAAACAGGGCGTCAGCCCCAGCATTTT

d_call: TRBD1
j_call: TRBJ2-5
clone_size: .
v_call: TRBV11-2
cdr3_aa: CASSFVTGTAQETQYF
cdr3_nt: TGTGCCAGCAGCTTCGTTACCGGGACAGCCCAAGAGACCCAGTACTTC

d_call: .
j_call: TRBJ2-7
clone_size: many
v_call: TRBV20-1
cdr3_aa: CSARDQFGTDYEQYF
cdr3_nt: TGCAGTGCTAGAGATCAGTTCGGGACGGACTACGAGCAGTACTTC

d_call: TRBD2
j_call: TRBJ2-2
clone_size: .
v_call: TRBV27
cdr3_aa: CASSPRTSGDTGELFF
cdr3_nt: TGTGCCAGCAGTCCCCGGACTAGCGGAGACACCGGGGAGCTGTTTTTT

d_call: .
j_call: TRBJ1-4
clone_size: .
v_call: TRBV4-1
cdr3_aa: CASSQLGLKNEKLFF
cdr3_nt: TGCGCCAGCAGCCAACTCGGACTGAAGAATGAAAAACTGTTTTTT

d_call: .
j_call: TRBJ2-3
clone_size: many
v_call: TRBV11-2
cdr3_aa: CASSPQTGDTQYF
cdr3_nt: TGTGCCAGCAGCCCGCAGACCGGAGACACGCAGTATTTT